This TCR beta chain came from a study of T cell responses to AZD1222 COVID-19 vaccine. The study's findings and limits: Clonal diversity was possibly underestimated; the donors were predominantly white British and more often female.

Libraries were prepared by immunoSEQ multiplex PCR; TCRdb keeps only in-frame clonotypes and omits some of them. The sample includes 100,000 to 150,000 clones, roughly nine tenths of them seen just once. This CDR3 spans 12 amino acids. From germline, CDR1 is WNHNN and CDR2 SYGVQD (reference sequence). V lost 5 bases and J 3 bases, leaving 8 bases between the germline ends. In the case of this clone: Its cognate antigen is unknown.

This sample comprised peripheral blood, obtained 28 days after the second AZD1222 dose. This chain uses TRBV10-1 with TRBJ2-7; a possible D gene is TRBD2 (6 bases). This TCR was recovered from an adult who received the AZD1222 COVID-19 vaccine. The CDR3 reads CASSRGGYEQYF. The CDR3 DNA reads TGCGCCAGCAGTCGGGGAGGCTACGAGCAGTACTTC.